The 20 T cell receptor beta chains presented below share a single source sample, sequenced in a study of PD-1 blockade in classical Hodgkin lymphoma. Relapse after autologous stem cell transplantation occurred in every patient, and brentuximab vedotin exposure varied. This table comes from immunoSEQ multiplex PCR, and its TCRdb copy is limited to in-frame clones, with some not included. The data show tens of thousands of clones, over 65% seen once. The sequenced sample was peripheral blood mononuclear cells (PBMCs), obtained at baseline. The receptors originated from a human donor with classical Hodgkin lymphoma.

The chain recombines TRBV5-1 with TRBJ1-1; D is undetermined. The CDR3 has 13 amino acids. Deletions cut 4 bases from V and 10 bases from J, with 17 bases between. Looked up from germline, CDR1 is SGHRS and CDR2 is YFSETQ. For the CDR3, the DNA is TGCGCCAGCAGCCAGATTGCCCCTCCCGGAGCTTTCTTT. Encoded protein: CASSQIAPPGAFF.

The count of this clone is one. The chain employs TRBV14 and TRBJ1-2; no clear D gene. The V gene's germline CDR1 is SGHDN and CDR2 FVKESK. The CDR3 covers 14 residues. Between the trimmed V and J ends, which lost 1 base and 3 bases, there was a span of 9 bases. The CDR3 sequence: CASSQGLGYYGYTF. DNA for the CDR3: TGTGCCAGCAGCCAAGGTCTGGGGTACTATGGCTACACCTTC.

CDR3 nucleotides: TGTGCCAGCAGCCCAGACAGGTATAGAGGCTACACCTTC. Protein: CASSPDRYRGYTF. This chain uses TRBV5-6 with TRBJ1-2, with TRBD1 as a possible D gene (6 bases). The CDR3 covers 13 residues. V dropped 4 bases and J dropped 8 bases, with 15 bases sitting between them. CDR1 is SGHDT, CDR2 YYEEEE, per germline.

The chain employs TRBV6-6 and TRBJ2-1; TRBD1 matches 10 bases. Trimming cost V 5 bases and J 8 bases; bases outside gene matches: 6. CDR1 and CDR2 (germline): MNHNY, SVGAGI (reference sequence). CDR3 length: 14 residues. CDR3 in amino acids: CASSKGQGSDEQFF. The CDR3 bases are TGTGCCAGCAGTAAGGGACAGGGGTCTGATGAGCAGTTCTTC.

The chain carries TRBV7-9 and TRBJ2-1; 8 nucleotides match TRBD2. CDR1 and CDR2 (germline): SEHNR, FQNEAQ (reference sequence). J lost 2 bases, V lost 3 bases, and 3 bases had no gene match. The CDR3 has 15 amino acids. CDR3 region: CASSFSGAAYNEQFF. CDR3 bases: TGTGCCAGCAGCTTTAGCGGGGCTGCCTACAATGAGCAGTTCTTC.

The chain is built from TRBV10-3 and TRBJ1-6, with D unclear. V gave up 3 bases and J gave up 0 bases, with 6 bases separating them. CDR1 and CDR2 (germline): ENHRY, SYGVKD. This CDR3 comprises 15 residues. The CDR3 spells CAISDQSSYNSPLHF. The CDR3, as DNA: TGTGCCATCAGTGACCAGAGCTCCTATAATTCACCCCTCCACTTT.

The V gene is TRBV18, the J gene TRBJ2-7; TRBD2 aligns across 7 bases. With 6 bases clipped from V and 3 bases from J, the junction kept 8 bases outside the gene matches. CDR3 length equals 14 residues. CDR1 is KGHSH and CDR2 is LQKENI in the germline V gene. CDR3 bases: TGTGCCAGCTCTAGAAGTGCGGGAGACTACGAGCAGTACTTC. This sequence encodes CASSRSAGDYEQYF.

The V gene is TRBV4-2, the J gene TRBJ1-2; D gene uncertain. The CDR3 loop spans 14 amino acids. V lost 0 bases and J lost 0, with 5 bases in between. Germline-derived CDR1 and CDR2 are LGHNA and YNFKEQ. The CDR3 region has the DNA TGTGCCAGCAGCCAAGACAGAGCTAACTATGGCTACACCTTC. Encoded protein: CASSQDRANYGYTF.

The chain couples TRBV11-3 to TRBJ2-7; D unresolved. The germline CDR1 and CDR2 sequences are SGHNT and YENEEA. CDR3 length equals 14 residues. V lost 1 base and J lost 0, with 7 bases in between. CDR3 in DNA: TGTGCCAGCAGCTTAGGAGTTAACTCCTACGAGCAGTACTTC. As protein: CASSLGVNSYEQYF.

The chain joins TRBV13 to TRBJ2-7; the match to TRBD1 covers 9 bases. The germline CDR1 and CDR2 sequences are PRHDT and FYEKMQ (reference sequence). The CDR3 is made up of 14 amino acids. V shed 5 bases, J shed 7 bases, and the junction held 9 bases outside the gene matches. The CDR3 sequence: CASSDRQGEEEQYF. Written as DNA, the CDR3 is TGTGCCAGCAGCGATAGACAGGGGGAGGAAGAGCAGTACTTC.

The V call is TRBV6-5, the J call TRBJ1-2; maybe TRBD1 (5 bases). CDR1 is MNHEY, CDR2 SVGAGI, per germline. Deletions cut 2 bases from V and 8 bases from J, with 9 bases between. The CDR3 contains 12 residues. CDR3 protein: CASSYAGSGYTF. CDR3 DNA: TGTGCCAGCAGTTACGCAGGGAGCGGCTACACCTTC.

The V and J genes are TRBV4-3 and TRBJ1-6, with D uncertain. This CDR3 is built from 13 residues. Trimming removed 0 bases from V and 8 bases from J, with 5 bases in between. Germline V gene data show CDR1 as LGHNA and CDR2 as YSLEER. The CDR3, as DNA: TGCGCCAGCAGCCAAGATCAAGATTCACCCCTCCACTTT. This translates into CASSQDQDSPLHF.

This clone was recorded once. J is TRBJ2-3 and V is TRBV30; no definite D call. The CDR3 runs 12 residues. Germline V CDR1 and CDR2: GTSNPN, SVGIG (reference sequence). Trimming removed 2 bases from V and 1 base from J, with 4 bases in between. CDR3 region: CAWSPGTDTQYF. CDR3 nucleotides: TGTGCCTGGAGTCCGGGCACAGATACGCAGTATTTT.

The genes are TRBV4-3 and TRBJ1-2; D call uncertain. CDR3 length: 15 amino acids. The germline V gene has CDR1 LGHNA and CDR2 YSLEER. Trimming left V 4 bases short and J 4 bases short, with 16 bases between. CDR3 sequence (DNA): TGCGCCAGCAGCCGATATATTGACCGTCCCTATGGCTACACCTTC. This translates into CASSRYIDRPYGYTF.

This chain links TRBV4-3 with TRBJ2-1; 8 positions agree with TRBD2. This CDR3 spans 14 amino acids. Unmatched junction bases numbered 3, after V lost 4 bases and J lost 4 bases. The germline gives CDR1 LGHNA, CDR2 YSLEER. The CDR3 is CASSPAGEYNEQFF. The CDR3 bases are TGCGCCAGCAGCCCAGCGGGGGAGTACAATGAGCAGTTCTTC.

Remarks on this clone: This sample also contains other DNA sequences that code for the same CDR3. This chain's CDR3 is CASSSSGGRLAGELFF. CDR3 in DNA: TGTGCCAGCAGCTCCTCAGGGGGGCGTCTTGCCGGGGAGCTGTTTTTT. The chain recombines TRBV11-3 with TRBJ2-2; possible D gene TRBD1, 7 bases. The germline V gene encodes CDR1 SGHNT and CDR2 YENEEA. V gave up 4 bases and J gave up 6 bases, with 18 bases separating them. CDR3 length: 16 residues.

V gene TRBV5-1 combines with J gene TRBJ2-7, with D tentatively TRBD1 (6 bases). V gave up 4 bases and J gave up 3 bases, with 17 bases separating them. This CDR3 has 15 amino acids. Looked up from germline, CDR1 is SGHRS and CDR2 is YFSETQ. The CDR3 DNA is TGCGCCAGCAGCAAAAGCTCCCGCAGGGGCTACGAGCAGTACTTC. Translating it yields CASSKSSRRGYEQYF. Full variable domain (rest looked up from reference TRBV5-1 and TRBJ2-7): KAGVTQTPRYLIKTRGQQVTLSCSPISGHRSVSWYQQTPGQGLQFLFEYFSETQRNKGNFPGRFSGRQFSNSRSEMNVSTLELGDSALYLCASSKSSRRGYEQYFGPGTRLTVT.

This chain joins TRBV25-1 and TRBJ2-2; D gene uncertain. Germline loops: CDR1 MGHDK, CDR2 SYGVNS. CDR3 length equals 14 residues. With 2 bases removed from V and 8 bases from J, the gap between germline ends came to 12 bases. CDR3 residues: CASSEIESRGELFF. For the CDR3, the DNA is TGTGCCAGCAGTGAAATAGAAAGCCGAGGGGAGCTGTTTTTT.

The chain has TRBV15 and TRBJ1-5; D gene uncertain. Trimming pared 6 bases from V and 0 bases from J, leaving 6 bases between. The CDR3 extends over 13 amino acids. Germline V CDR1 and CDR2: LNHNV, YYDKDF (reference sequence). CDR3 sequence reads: CATRGDSNQPQHF. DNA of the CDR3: TGTGCCACCAGGGGAGATAGCAATCAGCCCCAGCATTTT.

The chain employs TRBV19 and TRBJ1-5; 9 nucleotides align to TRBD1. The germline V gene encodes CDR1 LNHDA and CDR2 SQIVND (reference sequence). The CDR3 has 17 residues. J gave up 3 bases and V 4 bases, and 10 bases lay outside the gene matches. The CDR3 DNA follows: TGTGCCAGTAGTAAAACGACAGGGGGTGCTTCCAATCAGCCCCAGCATTTT. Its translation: CASSKTTGGASNQPQHF.